This T cell receptor (beta chain) was recovered during a study of shared clonotypes between healthy human individuals. Looked up from germline, CDR1 is SGHAT and CDR2 is FQNNGV. V was cut by 4 bases and J by 3 bases, with 10 bases left in between. This CDR3 region has 13 residues. In the authors' methods: Filtering differed, since immunoSEQ gave only junction sequences and no quality scores. The data were produced by immunoSEQ multiplex PCR, yet TCRdb's version contains in-frame clones alone and is incomplete. The V and J calls and clone size come from that table; D and trimming were worked out from the DNA. The table records around 510,000 clones, 95% to 96% of them present only once. Study findings and constraints: Between a handful of donors, naive CD4 clonotypes were shared at a level of about 5%.

As to this clone: As yet, its antigen is unknown.

The chain has TRBV11-2 and TRBJ2-7; unclear D gene. The clonotype comes from a young woman in good health. The sample was naive CD4+ T cells sorted from blood. The subset here: CD45RA+ positively selected. The CDR3 loop reads CASSWQDGYEQYF. The CDR3 region has the DNA TGTGCCAGCAGCTGGCAGGACGGCTACGAGCAGTACTTC. Full variable domain (remainder filled in from reference TRBV11-2 and TRBJ2-7): EAGVAQSPRYKIIEKRQSVAFWCNPISGHATLYWYQQILGQGPKLLIQFQNNGVVDDSQLPKDRFSAERLKGVDSTLKIQPAKLEDSAVYLCASSWQDGYEQYFGPGTRLTVT.